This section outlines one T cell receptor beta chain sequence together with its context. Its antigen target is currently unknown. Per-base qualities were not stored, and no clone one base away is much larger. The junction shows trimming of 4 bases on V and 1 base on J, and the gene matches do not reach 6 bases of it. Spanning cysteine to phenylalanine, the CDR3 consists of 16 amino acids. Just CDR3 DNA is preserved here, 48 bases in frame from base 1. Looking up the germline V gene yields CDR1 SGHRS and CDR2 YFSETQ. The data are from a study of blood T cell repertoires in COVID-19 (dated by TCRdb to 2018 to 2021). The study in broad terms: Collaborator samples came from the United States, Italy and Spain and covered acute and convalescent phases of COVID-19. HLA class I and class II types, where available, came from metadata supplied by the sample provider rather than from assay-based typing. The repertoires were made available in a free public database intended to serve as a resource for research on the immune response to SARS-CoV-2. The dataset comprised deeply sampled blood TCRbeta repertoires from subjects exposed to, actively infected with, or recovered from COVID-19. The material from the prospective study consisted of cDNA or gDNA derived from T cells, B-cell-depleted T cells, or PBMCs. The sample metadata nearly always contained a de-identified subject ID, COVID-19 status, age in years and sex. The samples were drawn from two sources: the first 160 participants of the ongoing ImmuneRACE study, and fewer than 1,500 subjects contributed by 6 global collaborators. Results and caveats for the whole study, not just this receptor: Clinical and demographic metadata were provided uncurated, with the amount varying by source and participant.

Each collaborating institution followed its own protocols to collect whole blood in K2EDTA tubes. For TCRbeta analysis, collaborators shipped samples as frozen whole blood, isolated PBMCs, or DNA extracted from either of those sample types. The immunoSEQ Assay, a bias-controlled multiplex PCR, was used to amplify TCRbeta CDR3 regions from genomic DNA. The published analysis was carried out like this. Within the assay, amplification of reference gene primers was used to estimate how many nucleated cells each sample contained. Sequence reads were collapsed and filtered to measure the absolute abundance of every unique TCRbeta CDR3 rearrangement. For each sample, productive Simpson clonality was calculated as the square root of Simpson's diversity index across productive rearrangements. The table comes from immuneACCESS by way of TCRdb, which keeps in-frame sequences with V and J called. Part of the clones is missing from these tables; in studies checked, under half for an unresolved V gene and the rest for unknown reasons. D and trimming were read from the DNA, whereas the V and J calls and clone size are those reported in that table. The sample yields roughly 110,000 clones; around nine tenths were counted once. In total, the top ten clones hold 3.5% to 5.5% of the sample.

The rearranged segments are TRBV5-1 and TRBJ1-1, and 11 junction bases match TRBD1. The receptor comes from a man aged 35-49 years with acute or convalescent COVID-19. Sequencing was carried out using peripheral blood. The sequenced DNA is TGCGCCAGCAGCCCGCCGGACAGGGGGCAGAACACTGAAGCTTTCTTT. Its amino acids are CASSPPDRGQNTEAFF. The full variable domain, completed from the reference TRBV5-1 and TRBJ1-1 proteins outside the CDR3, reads KAGVTQTPRYLIKTRGQQVTLSCSPISGHRSVSWYQQTPGQGLQFLFEYFSETQRNKGNFPGRFSGRQFSNSRSEMNVSTLELGDSALYLCASSPPDRGQNTEAFFGQGTRLTVV.